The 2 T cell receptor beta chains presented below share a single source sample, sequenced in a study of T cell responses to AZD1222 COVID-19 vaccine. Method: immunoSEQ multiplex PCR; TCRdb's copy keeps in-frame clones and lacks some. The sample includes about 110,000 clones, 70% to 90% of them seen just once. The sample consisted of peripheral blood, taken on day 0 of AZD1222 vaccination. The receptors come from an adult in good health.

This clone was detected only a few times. CDR3 sequence: CASSQEGAGAESNQPQHF. DNA for the CDR3: TGCGCCAGCAGCCAAGAGGGTGCAGGGGCGGAGAGCAATCAGCCCCAGCATTTT. The J gene is TRBJ1-5, the V gene TRBV4-1; the D gene is possibly TRBD1 (6 bases). This CDR3 is 18 amino acids long. V lost 0 bases and J lost 1, with 16 bases in between. CDR1 and CDR2 from the germline V gene are MGHRA and YSYEKL.

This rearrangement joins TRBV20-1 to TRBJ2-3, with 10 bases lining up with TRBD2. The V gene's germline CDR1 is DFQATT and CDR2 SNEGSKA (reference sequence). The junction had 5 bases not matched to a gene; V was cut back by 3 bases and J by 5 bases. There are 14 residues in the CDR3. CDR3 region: CSASLPSGGDTQYF. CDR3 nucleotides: TGCAGTGCTAGTCTACCTAGCGGGGGAGATACGCAGTATTTT.